One sample yielded the 15 T cell receptor beta chains listed below, sequenced in a study of T cell clonotyping in hematopoietic cell transplantation. Here immunoSEQ multiplex PCR was the method, and the copy in TCRdb shows in-frame clones only, minus some. The sample includes about 29,000 clones, 60% to 85% of them seen just once. Time point in this sample: recipient sample about 28 days before transplant, after cytoreduction. Specimen: peripheral blood mononuclear cells, collected before stem cell transplant. The receptors were gathered from a woman aged 30 to 39 with chronic myeloid leukemia. Some clones in this sample may be carry-over from other donors' samples.

A few counts support this clone. The J gene is TRBJ1-2, the V gene TRBV18; the D gene is possibly TRBD1 (6 bases). The CDR3 runs 13 residues. CDR1 and CDR2 (germline): KGHSH, LQKENI. V was trimmed by 6 bases and J by 8 bases, leaving 16 bases between them. The CDR3 loop reads CASSQKAGGGYTF. The CDR3, as DNA: TGTGCCAGCTCGCAGAAGGCGGGGGGCGGCTACACCTTC.

V usage is TRBV10-3 and J usage is TRBJ2-7; D call uncertain. Germline V gene sequence: CDR1 ENHRY, CDR2 SYGVKD. The CDR3 loop spans 12 amino acids. Trimming took off 10 bases at V and 0 bases at J, with 10 bases between the two ends. The CDR3, as DNA: TGTGCCACCGGCAGAAGCTCCTACGAGCAGTACTTC. Translating it yields CATGRSSYEQYF.

V gene TRBV9 combines with J gene TRBJ2-3; 14 bases are a match to TRBD2. Germline trimming cut 4 bases from V and 6 bases from J; bases unmatched to any gene: 4. The germline gives CDR1 SGDLS, CDR2 YYNGEE. The CDR3 has 15 residues. The CDR3 loop reads CASSFGTSGGDTQYF. The DNA of the CDR3 is TGTGCCAGCAGCTTTGGGACTAGCGGGGGTGATACGCAGTATTTT.

The chain couples TRBV9 to TRBJ1-2, with D possibly being TRBD1 (6 bases). This CDR3 has 13 amino acids. Trimming removed 4 bases at V and 4 bases at J, with 11 bases between. Germline V lookup: CDR1 SGDLS, CDR2 YYNGEE. CDR3 bases: TGTGCCAGCAGCCCAGGACAGACCTATGGCTACACCTTC. It yields the protein CASSPGQTYGYTF.

The chain uses TRBV5-1 and TRBJ2-7; D is unclear. The V gene's germline CDR1 is SGHRS and CDR2 YFSETQ. Trimming took 5 bases from V and 6 from J, leaving 9 bases between them. This CDR3 has 11 amino acids. CDR3: CASRSALEQYF. CDR3 DNA sequence: TGCGCCAGCAGATCAGCACTCGAGCAGTACTTC.

This clone appeared a single time. The J gene is TRBJ1-2, the V gene TRBV4-2; D might be TRBD1 (5 bases). CDR1 and CDR2 from the germline V gene are LGHNA and YNFKEQ. V was pared by 0 bases and J by 13 bases, with 15 bases between. The CDR3 runs to 13 residues. CDR3 region: CASSQESEQASTF. DNA of the CDR3: TGTGCCAGCAGCCAAGAATCGGAACAGGCTTCCACCTTC.

V is TRBV5-1 and J is TRBJ2-3, with 7 bases lining up with TRBD2. The germline CDR1 and CDR2 sequences are SGHRS and YFSETQ. CDR3 length: 14 residues. The junction had 8 bases not matched to a gene; V was cut back by 4 bases and J by 6 bases. The CDR3 protein is CASSPTSQWDTQYF. CDR3 sequence (DNA): TGCGCCAGCAGCCCGACTAGCCAATGGGATACGCAGTATTTT. Variable domain in full (rest from reference TRBV5-1 and TRBJ2-3): KAGVTQTPRYLIKTRGQQVTLSCSPISGHRSVSWYQQTPGQGLQFLFEYFSETQRNKGNFPGRFSGRQFSNSRSEMNVSTLELGDSALYLCASSPTSQWDTQYFGPGTRLTVL.

This chain links TRBV6-5 with TRBJ2-3; 9 bases line up with TRBD2. The ends lost 6 bases at V and 4 bases at J; junction bases unmatched: 8. CDR1 and CDR2 (germline): MNHEY, SVGAGI. This CDR3 is 15 amino acids long. In DNA, the CDR3 is TGTGCCAGCAGATTAAAAGCGGGGGGATCAGATACGCAGTATTTT. Translation: CASRLKAGGSDTQYF.

The chain recombines TRBV9 with TRBJ1-1; D unresolved. Germline CDR1 reads SGDLS; CDR2 reads YYNGEE. Trimming took off 3 bases at V and 1 base at J, with 7 bases between the two ends. The CDR3 loop spans 13 amino acids. The CDR3 is CASSGRANTEAFF. Here the CDR3 DNA reads TGTGCCAGCAGCGGACGGGCGAACACTGAAGCTTTCTTT.

The gene calls are TRBV14 and TRBJ2-6; D uncertain. The CDR3 length is 12 residues. Trimming left V 3 bases short and J 8 bases short, with 5 bases between. Germline V gene data show CDR1 as SGHDN and CDR2 as FVKESK. The CDR3 loop is CASSQESNVLTF. CDR3 bases: TGTGCCAGCAGCCAGGAATCCAACGTCCTGACTTTC.

The rearrangement links TRBV4-3 to TRBJ2-5; 7 bases fit TRBD2. The J call may be in error: the DNA end matches TRBJ2-7 better. There are 14 residues in the CDR3. The germline CDR1 and CDR2 sequences are LGHNA and YSLEER. For the CDR3, the DNA is TGCGCCAGCAGCCAAGATTGGGGGGGCTACGAGCAGTACTTC. It encodes CASSQDWGGYEQYF.

J is TRBJ2-5 and V is TRBV2; D may be TRBD2 (6 bases). Germline CDR1 and CDR2: SNHLY and FYNNEI. Trimming pared 4 bases from V and 4 bases from J, leaving 16 bases between. This CDR3 has 15 residues. This chain's CDR3 is CASSALGAGRETQYF. As DNA, the CDR3 is TGTGCCAGCAGTGCCCTGGGAGCGGGTAGAGAGACCCAGTACTTC.

V gene TRBV30 combines with J gene TRBJ2-3, with 8 bases matching TRBD2. The CDR3 contains 14 residues. Germline assignment: CDR1 GTSNPN and CDR2 SVGIG (reference sequence). J lost 3 bases, V lost 6 bases, and 8 bases had no gene match. This CDR3 is CACPRGGGTDTQYF. CDR3 in DNA: TGTGCCTGTCCCCGGGGCGGGGGGACAGATACGCAGTATTTT.

J is TRBJ1-2 and V is TRBV28; D is possibly TRBD1 (5 bases). This CDR3 comprises 14 residues. Trimming cost V 0 bases and J 5 bases, with 10 bases left between them. Germline V gene sequence: CDR1 MDHEN, CDR2 SYDVKM. Here the CDR3 DNA reads TGTGCCAGCAGTTTATGGTCGGGGACGTATGGCTACACCTTC. Its protein product is CASSLWSGTYGYTF.

The J gene is TRBJ1-5, the V gene TRBV7-8; D not certain. Germline-derived CDR1 and CDR2 are SGHVS and FQNEAQ. This CDR3 spans 13 amino acids. Trimming left V 8 bases short and J 9 bases short, with 17 bases between. The CDR3 DNA is TGTGCCAGCTCCATTAAGGAAAGGTCGCCCCAGCATTTT. Residues: CASSIKERSPQHF.